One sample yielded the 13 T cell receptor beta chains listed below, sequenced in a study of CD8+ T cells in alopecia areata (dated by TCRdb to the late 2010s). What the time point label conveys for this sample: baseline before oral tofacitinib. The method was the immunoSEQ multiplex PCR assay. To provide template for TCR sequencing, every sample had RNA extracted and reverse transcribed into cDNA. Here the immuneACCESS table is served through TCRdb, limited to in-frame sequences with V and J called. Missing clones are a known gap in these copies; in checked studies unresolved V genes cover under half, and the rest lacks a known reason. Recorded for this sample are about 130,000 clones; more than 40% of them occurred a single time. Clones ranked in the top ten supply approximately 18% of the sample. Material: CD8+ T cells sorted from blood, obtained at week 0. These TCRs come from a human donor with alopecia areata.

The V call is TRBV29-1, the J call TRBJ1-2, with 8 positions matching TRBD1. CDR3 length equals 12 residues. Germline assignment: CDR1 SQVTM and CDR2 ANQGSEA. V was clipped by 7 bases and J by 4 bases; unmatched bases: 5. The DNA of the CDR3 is TGCAGCGCTACAGGGGGGGTCTATGGCTACACCTTC. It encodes CSATGGVYGYTF.

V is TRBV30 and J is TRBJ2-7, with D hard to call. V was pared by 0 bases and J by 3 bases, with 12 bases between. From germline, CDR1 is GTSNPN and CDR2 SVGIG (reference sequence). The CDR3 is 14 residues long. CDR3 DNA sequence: TGTGCCTGGAGTGTACAGCCAGGATACTACGAGCAGTACTTC. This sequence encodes CAWSVQPGYYEQYF.

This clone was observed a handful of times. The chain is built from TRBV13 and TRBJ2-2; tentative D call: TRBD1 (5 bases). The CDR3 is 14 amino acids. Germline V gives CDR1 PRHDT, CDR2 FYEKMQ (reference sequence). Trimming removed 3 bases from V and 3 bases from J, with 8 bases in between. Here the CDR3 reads CASSFVGDTGELFF. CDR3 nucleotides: TGTGCCAGCAGCTTCGTAGGGGACACCGGGGAGCTGTTTTTT.

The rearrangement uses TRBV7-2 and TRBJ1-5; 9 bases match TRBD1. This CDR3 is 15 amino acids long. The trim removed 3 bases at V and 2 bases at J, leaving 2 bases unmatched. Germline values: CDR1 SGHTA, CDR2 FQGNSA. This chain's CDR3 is CASSFTGGGNQPQHF. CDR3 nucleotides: TGTGCCAGCAGCTTTACAGGGGGCGGCAATCAGCCCCAGCATTTT.

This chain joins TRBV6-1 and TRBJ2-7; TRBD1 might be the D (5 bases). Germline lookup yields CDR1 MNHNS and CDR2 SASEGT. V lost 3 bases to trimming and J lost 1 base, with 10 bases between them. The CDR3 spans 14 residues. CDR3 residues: CASSEGQPSYEQYF. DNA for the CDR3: TGTGCCAGCAGTGAGGGGCAGCCTTCCTACGAGCAGTACTTC.

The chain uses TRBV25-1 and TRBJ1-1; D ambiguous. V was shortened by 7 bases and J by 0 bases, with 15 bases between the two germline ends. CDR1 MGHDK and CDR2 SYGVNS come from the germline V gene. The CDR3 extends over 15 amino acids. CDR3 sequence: CASNWHEGMNTEAFF. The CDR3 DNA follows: TGTGCCAGCAACTGGCACGAGGGAATGAACACTGAAGCTTTCTTT.

The CDR3 sequence is CASSSTGKGTEAFF. The CDR3 bases are TGTGCCAGCAGCTCAACAGGGAAAGGCACTGAAGCTTTCTTT. The chain employs TRBV7-3 and TRBJ1-1, with D perhaps matching TRBD1 (6 bases). Germline CDR1 SGHTA, CDR2 FQGTGA. V was shortened by 4 bases and J by 4 bases, with 13 bases between the two germline ends. CDR3 length: 14 residues.

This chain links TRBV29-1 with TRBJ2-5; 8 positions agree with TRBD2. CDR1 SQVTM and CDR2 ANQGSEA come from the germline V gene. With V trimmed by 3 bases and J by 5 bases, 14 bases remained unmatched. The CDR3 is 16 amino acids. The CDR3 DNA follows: TGCAGCGTTGATAGGCGTGGGACTAGAGGAGGGGAGACCCAGTACTTC. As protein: CSVDRRGTRGGETQYF.

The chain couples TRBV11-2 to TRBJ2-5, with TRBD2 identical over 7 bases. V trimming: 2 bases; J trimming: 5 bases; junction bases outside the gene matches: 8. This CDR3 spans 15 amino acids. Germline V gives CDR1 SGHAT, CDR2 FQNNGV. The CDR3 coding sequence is TGTGCCAGCAGCTTACGGGGGGTAGGGGACGAGACCCAGTACTTC. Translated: CASSLRGVGDETQYF. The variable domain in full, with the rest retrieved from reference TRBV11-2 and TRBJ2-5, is EAGVAQSPRYKIIEKRQSVAFWCNPISGHATLYWYQQILGQGPKLLIQFQNNGVVDDSQLPKDRFSAERLKGVDSTLKIQPAKLEDSAVYLCASSLRGVGDETQYFGPGTRLLVL.

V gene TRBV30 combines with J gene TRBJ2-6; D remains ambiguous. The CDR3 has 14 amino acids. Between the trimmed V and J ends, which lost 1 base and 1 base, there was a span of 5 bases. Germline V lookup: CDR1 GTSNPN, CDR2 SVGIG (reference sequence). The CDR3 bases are TGTGCCTGGAGTGGGTGGTCTGGGGCCAACGTCCTGACTTTC. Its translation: CAWSGWSGANVLTF.

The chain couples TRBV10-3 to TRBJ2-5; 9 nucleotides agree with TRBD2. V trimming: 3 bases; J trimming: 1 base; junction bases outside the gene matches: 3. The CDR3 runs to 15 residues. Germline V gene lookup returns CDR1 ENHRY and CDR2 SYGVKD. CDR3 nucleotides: TGTGCCATCAGTGATAGCGGGGGCCTCCAAGAGACCCAGTACTTC. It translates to CAISDSGGLQETQYF.

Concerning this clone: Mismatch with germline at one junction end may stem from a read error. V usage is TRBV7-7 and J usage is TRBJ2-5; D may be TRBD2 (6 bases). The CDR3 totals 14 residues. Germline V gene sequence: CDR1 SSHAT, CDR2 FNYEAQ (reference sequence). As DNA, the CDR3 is TGTGCTAGCAGCTTGGGTGGGACTCGGGAGACCCAGTACTTC. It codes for CASSLGGTRETQYF.

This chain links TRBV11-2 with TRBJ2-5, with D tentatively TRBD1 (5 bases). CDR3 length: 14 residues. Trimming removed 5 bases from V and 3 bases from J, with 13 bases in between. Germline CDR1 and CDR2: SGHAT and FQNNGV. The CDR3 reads CASSPWGREETQYF. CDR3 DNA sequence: TGTGCCAGCAGCCCCTGGGGCAGGGAAGAGACCCAGTACTTC.